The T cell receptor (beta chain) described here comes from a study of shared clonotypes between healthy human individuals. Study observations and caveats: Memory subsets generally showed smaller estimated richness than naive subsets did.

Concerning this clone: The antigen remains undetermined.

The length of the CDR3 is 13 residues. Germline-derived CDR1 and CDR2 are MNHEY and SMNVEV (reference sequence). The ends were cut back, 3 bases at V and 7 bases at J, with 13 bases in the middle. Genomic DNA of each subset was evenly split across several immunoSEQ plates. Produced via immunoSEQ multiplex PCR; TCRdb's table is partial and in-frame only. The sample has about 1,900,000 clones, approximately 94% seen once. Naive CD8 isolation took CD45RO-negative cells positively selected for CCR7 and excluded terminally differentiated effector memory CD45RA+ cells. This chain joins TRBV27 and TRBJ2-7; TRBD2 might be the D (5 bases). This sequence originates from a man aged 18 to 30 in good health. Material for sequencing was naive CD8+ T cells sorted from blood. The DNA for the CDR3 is TGTGCCAGCAGTTTTGGACTGCGAGCGGAGCAGTACTTC. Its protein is CASSFGLRAEQYF.